This T cell receptor beta chain was obtained from a study of memory CD4+ T cells and cytomegalovirus serostatus. Overall study: Healthy Belgian adult donors included fewer than 10 CMV-positive and 24 CMV-negative people. Findings and caveats of the study: Suggested: most of the CMV-linked TCR signature lies in CD4+ memory cells.

As for this clone: Its antigen is still unknown.

V shed 6 bases and J shed 2 bases, with 11 bases lying between them. The CDR3 is 13 amino acids. CDR1 MNHEY and CDR2 SVGAGI come from the germline V gene. Single viable CD3+CD4+CD8-CD45RO+ cells were sorted as the memory CD4+ T cells. Positive selection with CD4 microbeads enriched total CD4+ T cells. The authors' processing: Out-of-frame sequences were removed, leaving a few million distinct TCRbeta sequences. TCRdb keeps only in-frame clones here, not all; method: immunoSEQ multiplex PCR. That table gives V, J and clone size, and the DNA gave D and trimming. The table shows about 58,000 clones, with more than 65% occurring only once.

Sequenced sample: memory CD4+ T cells from blood. The source is an adult in good health and CMV-seronegative. Some clones in this sample may be carry-over from other donors' samples. The chain employs TRBV6-5 and TRBJ2-7; either TRBD1 or TRBD2 may supply D (5 bases each). The CDR3 nucleotides are TGTGCCAGCAGCGGGGCAAATGCCTACGAGCAGTACTTC. Translating gives CASSGANAYEQYF.